A single sample gave rise to the 22 T cell receptor beta chains below, sequenced in a study of type 1 regulatory T cells. TCRdb used MiXCR to reprocess the reads, holding one entry per CDR3 protein. This table has roughly 21,000 distinct CDR3 sequences, about half appearing once. These receptors have no known antigen. What was sequenced was cultured T cells, either the whole culture or a sorted T cell fraction (not recorded which). The receptors originated from a human donor in good health.

V and J are TRBV23-1 and TRBJ1-6; TRBD1 matches 7 bases. TRBV23-1 is an ORF; its function is uncertain. V shed 0 bases, J shed 7 bases, and the junction held 6 bases outside the gene matches. The CDR3 consists of 16 residues. The CDR3 region is CASSQSEGAENSPLHF. CDR3 coding DNA: TGCGCCAGCAGTCAATCGGAGGGGGCCGAGAATTCACCCCTCCACTTT.

The rearrangement uses TRBV18 and TRBJ2-3; D remains unclear. The CDR3 has 12 residues. With 6 bases removed from V and 10 bases from J, the gap between germline ends came to 14 bases. Germline-derived CDR1 and CDR2 are KGHSH and LQKENI. In DNA form, the CDR3 reads TGTGCCAGCTCTCCTGCGATCTTGCCGCAGTATTTT. Translating it yields CASSPAILPQYF.

Worth noting for this clonotype: This may stem from a read error, because a much larger clone lies one nucleotide away. The chain combines TRBV28 with TRBJ2-2; D is perhaps TRBD2 (5 bases). CDR1 is MDHEN, CDR2 SYDVKM, per germline. The CDR3 contains 14 residues. The CDR3, as DNA: TGTGCCAACAGTTTATACGGGGAGTACGGGGAGCTGTTTTTT. Its translation is CANSLYGEYGELFF.

This clonotype has more than one count but fewer than ten. The chain carries TRBV7-9 and TRBJ1-2; D is possibly TRBD1 (5 bases). The CDR3 runs to 14 residues. Trimming took off 3 bases at V and 3 bases at J, with 11 bases between the two ends. Germline loops: CDR1 SEHNR, CDR2 FQNEAQ (reference sequence). CDR3 region: CASSFGREHYGYTF. The CDR3 DNA reads as TGTGCCAGCAGCTTCGGCAGGGAGCACTATGGCTACACCTTC.

V and J are TRBV28 and TRBJ1-6; D may be TRBD1 (5 bases). V lost 8 bases and J 8 bases, leaving 10 bases between the germline ends. The CDR3 has 12 amino acids. CDR1 is MDHEN, CDR2 SYDVKM, per germline. CDR3 sequence reads: CASGPRDSPLHF. The CDR3 bases are TGTGCCAGCGGACCCAGGGATTCACCCCTCCACTTT. Based on the CDR3 plus reference TRBV28 and TRBJ1-6, the full variable domain is DVKVTQSSRYLVKRTGEKVFLECVQDMDHENMFWYRQDPGLGLRLIYFSYDVKMKEKGDIPEGYSVSREKKERFSLILESASTNQTSMYLCASGPRDSPLHFGNGTRLTVT.

V and J are TRBV6-2 or TRBV6-3 and TRBJ2-5, with D perhaps matching TRBD2 (5 bases). CDR1 and CDR2 (germline): MNHEY, SVGEGT. The CDR3 contains 16 residues. V was pared by 2 bases and J by 1 base, with 14 bases between. The CDR3, as DNA: TGTGCCAGCAGTTACGACCGGGAACAGCCCCAAGAGACCCAGTACTTC. It yields the protein CASSYDREQPQETQYF.

This clonotype has more than one count but fewer than ten. V and J are TRBV27 and TRBJ1-6; weak D call: TRBD1 (6 bases). The CDR3 consists of 14 residues. The V and J ends lost 3 bases and 6 bases respectively, with 9 bases between them. Per the germline V gene, CDR1 is MNHEY and CDR2 is SMNVEV (reference sequence). CDR3 protein: CASSFRGPNSPLHF. The DNA of the CDR3 is TGTGCCAGCAGTTTCAGGGGTCCTAATTCACCCCTCCACTTT.

The rearrangement uses TRBV4-2 and TRBJ2-1; 13 positions match TRBD2. V lost 6 bases, J lost 6 bases, and 11 bases stayed unmatched. Germline-derived CDR1 and CDR2 are LGHNA and YNFKEQ. This CDR3 comprises 17 residues. The DNA for the CDR3 is TGTGCCAGCAGATATAGACCCGGGACTAGCGGGGCCAATGAGCAGTTCTTC. Protein sequence: CASRYRPGTSGANEQFF.

The sample holds a few counts of this clonotype. The chain links TRBV12-3 or TRBV12-4 to TRBJ2-5, with D perhaps TRBD2 (6 bases). The CDR3 is 13 amino acids. V shed 3 bases and J shed 3 bases, with 8 bases lying between them. The DNA for the CDR3 is TGTGCCAGCAGTTTTCGGGGGAAAGAGACCCAGTACTTC. As protein: CASSFRGKETQYF.

This rearrangement joins TRBV5-5 to TRBJ1-2; no reliable D call. In germline, CDR1 is SGHKS, CDR2 YYEKEE (reference sequence). The CDR3 has 16 residues. The V end was cut by 4 bases, the J end by 7 bases, with 23 bases between. Here the CDR3 reads CASSPRLGGAISGYTF. In nucleotides, the CDR3 is TGTGCCAGCAGCCCCCGGTTGGGCGGCGCAATCTCTGGCTACACCTTC.

The gene calls are TRBV20-1 and TRBJ1-1; no reliable D call. Germline V gene data show CDR1 as DFQATT and CDR2 as SNEGSKA (reference sequence). V lost 5 bases to trimming and J lost 1 base, with 5 bases between them. The CDR3 is 11 amino acids. In DNA form, the CDR3 reads TGCAGTGCTCAAAAGAACACTGAAGCTTTCTTT. Protein: CSAQKNTEAFF.

V gene TRBV7-2 combines with J gene TRBJ2-5; TRBD2 matches at 10 bases. There are 17 residues in the CDR3. Germline CDR1 reads SGHTA; CDR2 reads FQGNSA. The V gene end was trimmed by 5 bases and the J gene end by 5 bases; junction bases not matched to a gene: 14. CDR3 in amino acids: CASSHGASGGLRETQYF. The CDR3 DNA reads TGTGCCAGCAGCCACGGGGCTAGCGGGGGCCTCCGGGAGACCCAGTACTTC.

The chain employs TRBV20-1 and TRBJ2-1, with a tentative D call TRBD2 (6 bases). CDR1 DFQATT and CDR2 SNEGSKA come from the germline V gene (reference sequence). The CDR3 loop spans 12 amino acids. The V end was cut by 5 bases, the J end by 4 bases, with 9 bases between. CDR3 region: CSADGGYNEQFF. The CDR3 DNA reads TGCAGTGCTGACGGGGGTTACAATGAGCAGTTCTTC.

This clonotype was recorded at least ten times. This rearrangement joins TRBV6-5 to TRBJ2-2, with 8 positions matching TRBD1. The CDR3 length is 15 residues. The V gene end was trimmed by 7 bases and the J gene end by 5 bases; junction bases not matched to a gene: 9. Germline-derived CDR1 and CDR2 are MNHEY and SVGAGI. DNA for the CDR3: TGTGCCAGCAATATTAGACAGGGGTGGACCGGGGAGCTGTTTTTT. This sequence encodes CASNIRQGWTGELFF.

This clonotype was seen only a few times. The V gene is TRBV11-2, the J gene TRBJ2-3; unclear D gene. CDR3 size: 16 residues. Germline V gives CDR1 SGHAT, CDR2 FQNNGV. Trimming removed 1 base at V and 0 bases at J, with 11 bases between. The CDR3 is CASSLVGSSSTDTQYF. Here the CDR3 DNA reads TGTGCCAGCAGCTTAGTTGGCAGCTCTAGCACAGATACGCAGTATTTT.

This chain uses TRBV10-3 with TRBJ2-7, with 9 bases aligning to TRBD2. The CDR3 consists of 12 residues. With V trimmed by 1 base and J by 12 bases, 4 bases remained unmatched. The V gene's germline CDR1 is ENHRY and CDR2 SYGVKD. CDR3 residues: CAISELLAGVYF. CDR3 in DNA: TGTGCCATCAGTGAGTTGTTAGCGGGGGTGTACTTC.

The CDR3 protein is CSARDLLRQGASGYTF. CDR3 DNA sequence: TGCAGTGCTAGAGATCTCTTGCGACAGGGGGCGAGTGGCTACACCTTC. The chain links TRBV20-1 to TRBJ1-2; 10 bases are a match to TRBD1. J was trimmed by 7 bases and V by 0 bases; bases with no gene match: 11. Germline V lookup: CDR1 DFQATT, CDR2 SNEGSKA (reference sequence). This CDR3 has 16 amino acids.

The chain combines TRBV6-6 with TRBJ2-5; 11 bases fit TRBD1. The CDR3 totals 15 residues. Trimming removed 6 bases from V and 5 bases from J; junction bases left unmatched: 8. Germline V gene data show CDR1 as MNHNY and CDR2 as SVGAGI (reference sequence). CDR3 in amino acids: CASRPGTGGLETQYF. DNA for the CDR3: TGTGCCAGCAGGCCCGGGACAGGGGGACTGGAGACCCAGTACTTC.

Points on this clonotype: Given a much more abundant clone one base away, this may be a read error. The genes are TRBV7-2 and TRBJ1-2, with 8 bases lining up with TRBD1. The trim removed 0 bases at V and 8 bases at J, leaving 14 bases unmatched. CDR1 is SGHTA and CDR2 is FQGNSA in the germline V gene. The length of the CDR3 is 17 residues. CDR3: CASSLAPTARGRTGYTF. The CDR3 DNA reads as TGTGCCAGCAGCTTAGCCCCGACTGCCAGGGGGCGTACAGGCTACACCTTC. Based on the CDR3 plus reference TRBV7-2 and TRBJ1-2, the full variable domain is GAGVSQSPSNKVTEKGKDVELRCDPISGHTALYWYRQSLGQGLEFLIYFQGNSAPDKSGLPSDRFSAERTGGSVSTLTIQRTQQEDSAVYLCASSLAPTARGRTGYTFGSGTRLTVV.

Written as DNA, the CDR3 is TGTGCCAGCAGCCAGACGGGCTTTAGGGGACAGGGGGACAATGAGCAGTTCTTC. Translation gives CASSQTGFRGQGDNEQFF. The V and J genes are TRBV14 and TRBJ2-1; 11 nucleotides line up with TRBD1. The CDR3 has 18 amino acids. CDR1 is SGHDN and CDR2 is FVKESK in the germline V gene. The V and J ends lost 3 bases and 5 bases, in that order; junction bases with no gene match: 12.

The rearrangement uses TRBV12-3 or TRBV12-4 and TRBJ1-1, with D uncertain. This CDR3 spans 14 amino acids. V was trimmed by 2 bases and J by 1 base, leaving 8 bases between them. Here the CDR3 DNA reads TGTGCCAGCAGTTTAAAGAGATCGAACACTGAAGCTTTCTTT. This sequence encodes CASSLKRSNTEAFF.

This CDR3 is CSVERGGTNEQFF. The DNA for the CDR3 is TGCAGTGTGGAGCGGGGGGGCACGAATGAGCAGTTCTTC. The chain couples TRBV20-1 to TRBJ2-1, with 10 bases that match TRBD2. The CDR3 is made up of 13 amino acids. V lost 7 bases, J lost 7 bases, and 7 bases stayed unmatched. Germline lookup yields CDR1 DFQATT and CDR2 SNEGSKA (reference sequence).